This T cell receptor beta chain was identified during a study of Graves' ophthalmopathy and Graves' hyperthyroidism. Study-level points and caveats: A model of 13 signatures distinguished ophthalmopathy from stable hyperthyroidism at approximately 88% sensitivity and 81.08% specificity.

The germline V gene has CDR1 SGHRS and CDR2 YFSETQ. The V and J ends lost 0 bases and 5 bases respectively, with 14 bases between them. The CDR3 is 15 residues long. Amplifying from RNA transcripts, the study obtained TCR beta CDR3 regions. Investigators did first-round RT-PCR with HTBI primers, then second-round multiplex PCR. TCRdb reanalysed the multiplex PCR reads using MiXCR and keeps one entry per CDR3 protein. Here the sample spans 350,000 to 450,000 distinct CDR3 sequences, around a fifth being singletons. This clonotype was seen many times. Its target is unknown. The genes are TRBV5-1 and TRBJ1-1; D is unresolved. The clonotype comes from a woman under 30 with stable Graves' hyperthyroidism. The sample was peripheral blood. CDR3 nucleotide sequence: TGCGCCAGCAGCTTGGAGACCCCTGCTAGGACTGAAGCTTTCTTT. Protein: CASSLETPARTEAFF. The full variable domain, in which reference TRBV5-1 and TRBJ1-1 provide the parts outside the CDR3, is KAGVTQTPRYLIKTRGQQVTLSCSPISGHRSVSWYQQTPGQGLQFLFEYFSETQRNKGNFPGRFSGRQFSNSRSEMNVSTLELGDSALYLCASSLETPARTEAFFGQGTRLTVV.